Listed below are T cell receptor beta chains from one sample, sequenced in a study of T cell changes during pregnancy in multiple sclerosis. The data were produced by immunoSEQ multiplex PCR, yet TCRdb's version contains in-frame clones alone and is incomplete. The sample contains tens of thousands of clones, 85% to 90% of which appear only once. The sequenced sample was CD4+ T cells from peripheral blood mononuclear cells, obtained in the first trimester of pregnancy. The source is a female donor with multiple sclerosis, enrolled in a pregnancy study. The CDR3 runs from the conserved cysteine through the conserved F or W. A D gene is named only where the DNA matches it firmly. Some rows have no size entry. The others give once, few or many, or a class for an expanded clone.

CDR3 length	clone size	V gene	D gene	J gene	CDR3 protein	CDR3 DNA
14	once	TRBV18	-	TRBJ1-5	CASSDATGSQPQHF	TGTGCCAGCTCAGACGCGACAGGTAGTCAGCCCCAGCATTTT
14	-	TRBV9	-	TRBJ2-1	CASSVVAEGPKQFF	TGTGCCAGCAGCGTAGTCGCCGAGGGCCCAAAGCAGTTCTTC
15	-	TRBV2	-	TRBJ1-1	CASSEALRGVAEAFF	TGTGCCAGCAGTGAAGCGCTTCGGGGGGTTGCTGAAGCTTTCTTT
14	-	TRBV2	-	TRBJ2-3	CASRGRQSTDTQYF	TGTGCCAGCAGGGGCCGACAGAGCACAGATACGCAGTATTTT
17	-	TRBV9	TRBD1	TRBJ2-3	CASSEGTGGYSTDTQYF	TGTGCCAGCAGCGAGGGGACAGGGGGATATAGCACAGATACGCAGTATTTT
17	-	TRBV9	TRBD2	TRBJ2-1	CASSAGLAGEPYNEQFF	TGTGCCAGCAGCGCCGGACTAGCGGGAGAGCCCTACAATGAGCAGTTCTTC
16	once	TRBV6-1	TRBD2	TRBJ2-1	CASREMGLANTNEQFF	TGTGCCAGCAGGGAAATGGGACTAGCGAACACCAATGAGCAGTTCTTC
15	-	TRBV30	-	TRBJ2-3	CAWSVPGPSTDTQYF	TGTGCCTGGAGTGTACCAGGCCCTAGCACAGATACGCAGTATTTT
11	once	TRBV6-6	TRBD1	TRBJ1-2	CATTGVLGYTF	TGTGCCACTACAGGGGTGCTTGGCTACACCTTC
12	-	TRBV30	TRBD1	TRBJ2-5	CAGGTGLGTQYF	TGTGCCGGAGGGACAGGGCTCGGGACCCAGTACTTC
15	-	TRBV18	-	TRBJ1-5	CASSPGGESNQPQHF	TGTGCCAGCTCACCAGGGGGCGAGAGCAATCAGCCCCAGCATTTT
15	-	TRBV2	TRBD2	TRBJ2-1	CASKIEAGDYSEQFF	TGTGCCAGCAAGATCGAGGCGGGAGATTATTCTGAGCAGTTCTTC